This is a list of T cell receptor beta chains from one sample in a study of glioma-infiltrating T cells after dendritic cell vaccination. The assay was immunoSEQ multiplex PCR, and TCRdb's table has in-frame clones only and misses some. This sample has tens of thousands of clones, with just under 85% found just once. The source was blood, collected before dendritic cell vaccination. These receptors all come from a human donor with glioblastoma. Both conserved end residues are part of each CDR3. The D gene is left open where the match is weak. Some rows have no size entry. The others give once, few or many, or a class for an expanded clone.

D gene,J gene,clone size,V gene,CDR3 DNA,CDR3 protein
TRBD2,TRBJ2-2,-,TRBV19,TGTGCCAGTAGTGGGCGGGGGGGCACCGGGGAGCTGTTTTTT,CASSGRGGTGELFF
-,TRBJ2-2,-,TRBV15,TGTGCCACCAGCAGAGATCGTCGACTACCTACCGGGGAGCTGTTTTTT,CATSRDRRLPTGELFF
TRBD1,TRBJ1-3,-,TRBV4-3,TGCGCCAGCAGCCCCGGACAGGCTCCACTGAACACCATATATTTT,CASSPGQAPLNTIYF
-,TRBJ1-2,-,TRBV10-2,TGCGCCCAGGAGAGAGGGGGTTTGTTCGGCTACACCTTC,CAQERGGLFGYTF
-,TRBJ2-3,-,TRBV30,TGTGCCTGGAACCCTGACAGGATTAGCACAGATACGCAGTATTTT,CAWNPDRISTDTQYF
-,TRBJ1-1,-,TRBV6-5,TGTGCCAGCAGTTACTCGCACAGGGTGGGAGCTTTCTTT,CASSYSHRVGAFF
-,TRBJ1-2,-,TRBV4-3,TGCGCCAGCAGCCAAGCCTCAGCGAGGGCTAACTATGGCTACACCTTC,CASSQASARANYGYTF
-,TRBJ1-4,-,TRBV28,TGTGCCAGCAGGGGCGACGACAAACTGTTTTTT,CASRGDDKLFF
TRBD2,TRBJ2-3,-,TRBV2,TGTGCCAGCAGTGAAGCGCTCCTGCGGGGGGGCCCGTATTTT,CASSEALLRGGPYF
-,TRBJ1-2,-,TRBV7-9,TGTGCCAGCACCCCCTCAGATGGCTACACCTTC,CASTPSDGYTF
TRBD1,TRBJ2-7,-,TRBV6-6,TGTGCCAGCAGCCCGACAGGGGGATACGAGCAGTACTTC,CASSPTGGYEQYF
-,TRBJ1-5,-,TRBV19,TGTGCCAGTAGTCCTTGGGGAGGGGCCAATCAGCCCCAGCATTTT,CASSPWGGANQPQHF
-,TRBJ2-3,-,TRBV4-3,TGCGCCAGCAGCCAAGATTTCTCCACAGATACGCAGTATTTT,CASSQDFSTDTQYF
-,TRBJ1-3,-,TRBV7-3,TGTGCCAGCAGCCCGCGGGGGGGTGACACCATATATTTT,CASSPRGGDTIYF
-,TRBJ1-6,-,TRBV19,TGTGCCAGTAGTATAGAAACAGGGACGAATTCACCCCTCCACTTT,CASSIETGTNSPLHF
TRBD1,TRBJ1-2,-,TRBV29-1,TGCAGCGTTGAAGAAAGGACAGGGCTCTATGGCTACACCTTC,CSVEERTGLYGYTF
-,TRBJ2-3,-,TRBV4-1,TGCGCCAGCAGCCAAGATTTAGGGGCAGATACGCAGTATTTT,CASSQDLGADTQYF
-,TRBJ1-3,once,TRBV6-1,TGTGCCAGCAGTGGGACAGACAGGCCACGCCGGCTTGGAAACACCATATATTTT,CASSGTDRPRRLGNTIYF
TRBD2,TRBJ2-3,-,TRBV4-3,TGCGCCAGCAGCCAACTGGCTAGCGGGGGAGGGGATACGCAGTATTTT,CASSQLASGGGDTQYF
TRBD1,TRBJ2-4,-,TRBV25-1,TGTGCCAGCAGTGAACCGGGACAGGGGGCGGTCGACATTCAGTACTTC,CASSEPGQGAVDIQYF
TRBD1,TRBJ2-2,-,TRBV9,TGTGCCAGCAGCTCTTCCGGGACAGACGCGAACACCGGGGAGCTGTTTTTT,CASSSSGTDANTGELFF
-,TRBJ2-2,-,TRBV7-6,TGTGCCAGCAGCTTAAAGCCAGGAACAACGAACACCGGGGAGCTGTTTTTT,CASSLKPGTTNTGELFF
-,TRBJ1-4,-,TRBV4-1,TGCGCCAGCAGTGGTCTGGGAGCTGAAAAACTGTTTTTT,CASSGLGAEKLFF
-,TRBJ1-6,once,TRBV19,TGTGCCAGTACCGTCTTATGGGGGGGGAATTCACCCCTCCACTTT,CASTVLWGGNSPLHF
-,TRBJ2-7,once,TRBV27,TGTGCCAGCAGTTTCTCTCGGGGGTTCGAGCAGTACTTC,CASSFSRGFEQYF
TRBD1,TRBJ1-1,-,TRBV25-1,TGTGCCAGCAGTGTAGACAGGGGGCCCACTGAAGCTTTCTTT,CASSVDRGPTEAFF
TRBD1,TRBJ2-7,-,TRBV6-1,TGTGCCAGCAGTCTGGACAGGGCCTACGAGCAGTACTTC,CASSLDRAYEQYF
TRBD1,TRBJ2-2,-,TRBV19,TGTGCCAGTAGTAGGGACAGAAACACCGGGGAGCTGTTTTTT,CASSRDRNTGELFF
TRBD1,TRBJ1-1,-,TRBV10-2,TGCGCCAGCAGTGACCCCGGACAGGTGAACACTGAAGCTTTCTTT,CASSDPGQVNTEAFF
-,TRBJ2-5,-,TRBV29-1,TGCAGCGGGGGAGATCTCCAAGAGACCCAGTACTTC,CSGGDLQETQYF
-,TRBJ2-7,-,TRBV5-6,TGTGCCAGCAGCTTGGTGGCAGTCCTTGGCTCCTCCGAGCAGTACTTC,CASSLVAVLGSSEQYF
-,TRBJ2-5,-,TRBV6-5,TGTGCCAGTAGAACAGGGCCGGACCAAGAGACCCAGTACTTC,CASRTGPDQETQYF
-,TRBJ2-7,-,TRBV6-6,TGTGCCAGCAGTTATACAGGAACCTACGAGCAGTACTTC,CASSYTGTYEQYF
-,TRBJ1-5,-,TRBV28,TGTGCCAGCAGTTTTCGGGGGGGTAATCAGCCCCAGCATTTT,CASSFRGGNQPQHF
-,TRBJ2-6,-,TRBV5-4,TGTGCCAGCAGCTCCCCCCCGGGGGATTCCCCCTCTGGGGCCAACGTCCTGACTTTC,CASSSPPGDSPSGANVLTF
TRBD2,TRBJ2-1,-,TRBV4-3,TGCGCCAGCAGCTCGCAGCGGGGGGGCCCCAATGAGCAGTTCTTC,CASSSQRGGPNEQFF
TRBD1,TRBJ2-7,-,TRBV6-6,TGTGCAGCCCTCGACGGCAGGGGGCTCTACGAGCAGTACTTC,CAALDGRGLYEQYF